This record looks at one T cell receptor (beta chain) sequence and its context. The PCR ran on 60 Vbeta and 13 Jbeta primers. Assay used: immunoSEQ multiplex PCR; TCRdb lists only in-frame clones, some missing. Found here are fewer than 250,000 clones, roughly 77% of them singletons; the top ten hold under 5%. This sample was included in a study of cytomegalovirus exposure and HLA in healthy donors. The CDR3 length is 17 residues. With 1 base clipped from V and 5 bases from J, the junction kept 12 bases outside the gene matches. The germline CDR1 and CDR2 sequences are PRHDT and FYEKMQ (reference sequence).

The V and J genes are TRBV13 and TRBJ1-2; TRBD1 matches 8 bases. The sample was PBMCs. This sequence was found in a man aged 25-45 years in good health and CMV-seropositive. In nucleotides, the CDR3 is TGTGCCAGCAGCTTAGAGTTTGACAGGGGCATGGGTTATGGCTACACCTTC. Its translation is CASSLEFDRGMGYGYTF. Combining the CDR3 with reference TRBV13 and TRBJ1-2 gives the whole variable domain AAGVIQSPRHLIKEKRETATLKCYPIPRHDTVYWYQQGPGQDPQFLISFYEKMQSDKGSIPDRFSAQQFSDYHSELNMSSLELGDSALYFCASSLEFDRGMGYGYTFGSGTRLTVV.